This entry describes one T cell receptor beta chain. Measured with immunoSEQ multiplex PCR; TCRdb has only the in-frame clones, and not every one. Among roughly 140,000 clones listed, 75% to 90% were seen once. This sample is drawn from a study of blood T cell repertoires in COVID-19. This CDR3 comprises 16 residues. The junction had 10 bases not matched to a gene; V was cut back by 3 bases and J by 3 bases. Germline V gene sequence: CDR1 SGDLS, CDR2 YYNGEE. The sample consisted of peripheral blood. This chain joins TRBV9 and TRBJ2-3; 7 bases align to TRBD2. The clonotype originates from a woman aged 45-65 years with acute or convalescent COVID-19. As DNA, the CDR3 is TGTGCCAGCAGCGCCCGGGACTACCCTGGGACAGATACGCAGTATTTT. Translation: CASSARDYPGTDTQYF.